This TCR beta chain emerged from a study of response to subunit inactivated influenza vaccine. Each CDR3 protein gets one entry after TCRdb re-called the RT-PCR reads with MiXCR. The data hold hundreds of thousands of distinct CDR3 sequences, with about 15% observed a single time. This clonotype was detected a few times. The material sequenced was PBMCs from blood, taken around 14 days before vaccination. This clonotype originated in a man aged 45-65 years who received an inactivated influenza vaccine.

In DNA, the CDR3 is TGCAGCGGCAAAGACCGGGACAGTCCCTACGAGCAGTACTTC. Protein product: CSGKDRDSPYEQYF. The chain carries TRBV29-1 and TRBJ2-7, with 7 bases identical to TRBD1. Looked up from germline, CDR1 is SQVTM and CDR2 is ANQGSEA. J was trimmed by 2 bases and V by 7 bases; bases with no gene match: 11. This CDR3 comprises 14 residues.